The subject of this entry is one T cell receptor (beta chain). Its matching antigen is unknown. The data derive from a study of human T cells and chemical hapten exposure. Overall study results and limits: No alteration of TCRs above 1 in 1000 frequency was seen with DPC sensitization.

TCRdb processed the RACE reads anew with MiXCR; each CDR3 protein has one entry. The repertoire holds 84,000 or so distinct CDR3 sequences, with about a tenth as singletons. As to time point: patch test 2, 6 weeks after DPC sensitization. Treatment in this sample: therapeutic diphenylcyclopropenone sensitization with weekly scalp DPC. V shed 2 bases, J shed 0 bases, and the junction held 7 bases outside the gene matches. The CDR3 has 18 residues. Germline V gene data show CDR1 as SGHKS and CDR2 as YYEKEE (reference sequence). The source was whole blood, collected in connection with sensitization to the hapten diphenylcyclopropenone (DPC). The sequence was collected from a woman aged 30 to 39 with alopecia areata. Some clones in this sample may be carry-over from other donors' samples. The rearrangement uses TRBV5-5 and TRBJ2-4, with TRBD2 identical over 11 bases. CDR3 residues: CASSFLAGGALAKNIQYF. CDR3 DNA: TGTGCCAGCAGCTTCCTAGCGGGGGGTGCTCTAGCCAAAAACATTCAGTACTTC.